The 5 T cell receptor beta chains in this list originate from one sample, sequenced in a study of cytotoxic CD8 clonotypes in ibrutinib-treated CLL. Assay: immunoSEQ multiplex PCR; the TCRdb copy retains only in-frame clones and omits some. The sample consists of some 200,000 clones, nearly 80% of them appearing once. The sample here was PBMCs, taken after 12 months of ibrutinib treatment. The receptor source for this set is a human donor with chronic lymphocytic leukemia.

This clone appeared once. V and J are TRBV7-9 and TRBJ2-7; D is perhaps TRBD1 or TRBD2 (5 bases each). Looked up from germline, CDR1 is SEHNR and CDR2 is FQNEAQ (reference sequence). The length of the CDR3 is 14 residues. V lost 6 bases, J lost 5 bases, and 17 bases lay in between. The CDR3 nucleotides read TGTGCCAGCAGTTTTACTAGAAGAGGGGACGAGCAGTACTTC. Its translation: CASSFTRRGDEQYF.

The V gene is TRBV9, the J gene TRBJ2-2; D is perhaps TRBD2 (6 bases). V lost 0 bases and J lost 0, with 9 bases in between. This CDR3 has 16 amino acids. The germline V gene has CDR1 SGDLS and CDR2 YYNGEE. The chain's CDR3 is CASSVDGGANTGELFF. The CDR3, as DNA: TGTGCCAGCAGCGTAGACGGCGGGGCGAACACCGGGGAGCTGTTTTTT.

This clone was observed a handful of times. The V gene is TRBV25-1, the J gene TRBJ2-7, with D hard to call. Looked up from germline, CDR1 is MGHDK and CDR2 is SYGVNS. There are 13 residues in the CDR3. V lost 2 bases to trimming and J lost 3 bases, with 8 bases between them. CDR3 in amino acids: CASSERVGYEQYF. The CDR3 nucleotides are TGTGCCAGCAGTGAAAGGGTAGGCTACGAGCAGTACTTC.

V and J are TRBV5-4 and TRBJ2-1; 7 nucleotides line up with TRBD1. V was pared by 0 bases and J by 6 bases, with 3 bases of the junction left unmatched. Germline CDR1 reads SGHNT; CDR2 reads YYREEE (reference sequence). The CDR3 contains 14 residues. The CDR3 is CASSLASGGNEQFF. The CDR3 DNA is TGTGCCAGCAGCTTGGCGTCAGGGGGCAATGAGCAGTTCTTC.

The CDR3 DNA reads as TGCGCCAGCAGCTTCCCCCTAGCGGGAGGTTCTGTCTACGAGCAGTACTTC. Translated: CASSFPLAGGSVYEQYF. The J gene is TRBJ2-7, the V gene TRBV5-1, with 11 bases that match TRBD2. The CDR3 contains 17 residues. J lost 3 bases, V lost 2 bases, and 10 bases had no gene match. Germline V gene sequence: CDR1 SGHRS, CDR2 YFSETQ.